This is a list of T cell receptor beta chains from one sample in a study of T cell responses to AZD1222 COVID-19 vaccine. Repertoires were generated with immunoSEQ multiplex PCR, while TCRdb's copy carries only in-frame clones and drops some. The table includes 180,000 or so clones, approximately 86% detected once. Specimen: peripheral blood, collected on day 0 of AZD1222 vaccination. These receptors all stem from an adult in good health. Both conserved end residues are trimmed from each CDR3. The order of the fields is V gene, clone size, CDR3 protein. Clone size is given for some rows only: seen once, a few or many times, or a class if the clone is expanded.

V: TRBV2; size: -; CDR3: ASNSVVEQF
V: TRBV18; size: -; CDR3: ASSRSGSSLDEQY
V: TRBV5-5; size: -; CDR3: ASSLQVPSYEQY
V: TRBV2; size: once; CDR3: ASNAGEVLNTEAF
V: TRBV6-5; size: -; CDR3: ASSYSTGSNQPQH
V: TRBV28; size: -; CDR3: ASSDRDKVVVEQY
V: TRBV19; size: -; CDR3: ASSIQGALSEQY
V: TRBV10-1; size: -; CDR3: ASSLIAGPTDTQY
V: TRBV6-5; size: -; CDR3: ASSTRTGTYEQY
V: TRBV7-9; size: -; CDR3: ASSSGQDEAF
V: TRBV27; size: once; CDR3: ASSADRGTGELF
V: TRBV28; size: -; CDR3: ASQGQGDSPLH
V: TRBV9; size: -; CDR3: ASSKRGDTDTQY
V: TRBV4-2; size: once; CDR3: ASSQEQGVFEKLF
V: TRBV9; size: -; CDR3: ASSASSDGTEAF
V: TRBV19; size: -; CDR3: ASSIWGYEQY
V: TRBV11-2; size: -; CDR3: ASSGGQGRNYGYT
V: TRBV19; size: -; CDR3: ASSISQGLLREQY
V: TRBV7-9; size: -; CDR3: ASSLVRGNTGELF
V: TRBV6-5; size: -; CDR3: ASKRGGEAYGYT